These 2 T cell receptor beta chains share one sample of origin, sequenced in a study of T cell clones after liver transplantation. The protocol was immunoSEQ multiplex PCR, while the TCRdb copy is restricted to in-frame clones and leaves out a portion. The sample consists of 85,000 to 130,000 clones, around 83% of them appearing once. The specimen was CD4+ T cells from blood, collected before liver transplant. The receptors were sampled from a human donor who received a liver transplant.

This rearrangement joins TRBV27 to TRBJ2-2; D call uncertain. The CDR3 sequence is 14 residues long. The germline V gene has CDR1 MNHEY and CDR2 SMNVEV (reference sequence). V lost 5 bases and J 1 base, leaving 8 bases between the germline ends. The CDR3 spells CASSRTGNTGELFF. CDR3 nucleotide sequence: TGTGCCAGCAGTCGGACGGGGAACACCGGGGAGCTGTTTTTT.

The rearrangement joins TRBV7-3 to TRBJ2-2, with D perhaps being TRBD1 or TRBD2 (5 bases each). The CDR3 covers 14 residues. Germline V CDR1 and CDR2: SGHTA, FQGTGA. Trimming shortened V by 5 bases and J by 5 bases, and 12 bases separated the two germline ends. The CDR3 coding sequence is TGTGCCAGCAGCCCGGGACGGATAACCGGGGAGCTGTTTTTT. Translated, it gives CASSPGRITGELFF.